A selection of T cell receptor beta chains follows, all from one sample in a study of OX40 agonist ivuxolimab in advanced cancers. Assay: immunoSEQ multiplex PCR; the TCRdb copy retains only in-frame clones and omits some. Of tens of thousands of clones listed, 90% to 95% were seen once; the top ten hold more than 14%. The sequences come from CD4+ or CD8+ T cells sorted from blood, collected in a trial of the OX40 agonist ivuxolimab. The origin of the receptors is an adult with an advanced solid tumor such as melanoma, head and neck, liver or kidney cancer. Both conserved end residues are part of each CDR3. A D gene is named only where the DNA matches it firmly. Clone size is stated in some rows and not others, as once, few, many or a class when expanded.

CDR3 protein: CASSEWQGVEKLFF; CDR3 DNA: TGTGCCAGCAGTGAGTGGCAGGGGGTTGAAAAACTGTTTTTT; D gene: TRBD1; V gene: TRBV2; J gene: TRBJ1-4; clone size: .
CDR3 protein: CASSAQTGMGAGELFF; CDR3 DNA: TGTGCCAGCAGCGCCCAGACAGGGATGGGCGCCGGGGAGCTGTTTTTT; D gene: TRBD1; V gene: TRBV9; J gene: TRBJ2-2; clone size: once
CDR3 protein: CASSQMGGGELFF; CDR3 DNA: TGTGCCAGCTCCCAAATGGGCGGCGGGGAGCTGTTTTTT; D gene: .; V gene: TRBV6-5; J gene: TRBJ2-2; clone size: .
CDR3 protein: CASSQESQGAQPQHF; CDR3 DNA: TGCGCCAGCAGCCAAGAGTCGCAGGGGGCTCAGCCCCAGCATTTT; D gene: TRBD1; V gene: TRBV4-1; J gene: TRBJ1-5; clone size: .
CDR3 protein: CASIDRRSGYTF; CDR3 DNA: TGTGCCAGCATAGACAGGAGAAGTGGCTACACCTTC; D gene: .; V gene: TRBV7-2; J gene: TRBJ1-2; clone size: once
CDR3 protein: CASSFASGGTGELFF; CDR3 DNA: TGTGCCAGCAGTTTCGCTAGCGGGGGCACCGGGGAGCTGTTTTTT; D gene: TRBD2; V gene: TRBV27; J gene: TRBJ2-2; clone size: .
CDR3 protein: CASSLKAYGANVLTF; CDR3 DNA: TGTGCCAGCAGTTTAAAGGCTTATGGGGCCAACGTCCTGACTTTC; D gene: .; V gene: TRBV27; J gene: TRBJ2-6; clone size: .
CDR3 protein: CASSTTGGTEAFF; CDR3 DNA: TGTGCCAGCAGTACGACAGGGGGGACTGAAGCTTTCTTT; D gene: TRBD1; V gene: TRBV27; J gene: TRBJ1-1; clone size: few
CDR3 protein: CASSLAPPGTPKETQYF; CDR3 DNA: TGCGCCAGCAGCTTGGCGCCCCCCGGGACTCCGAAAGAGACCCAGTACTTC; D gene: .; V gene: TRBV5-1; J gene: TRBJ2-5; clone size: .
CDR3 protein: CASSLVMASGPYEQYF; CDR3 DNA: TGTGCCAGCAGCTTGGTTATGGCTAGCGGACCCTACGAGCAGTACTTC; D gene: TRBD2; V gene: TRBV5-6; J gene: TRBJ2-7; clone size: .
CDR3 protein: CASSESLEGTDTQYF; CDR3 DNA: TGTGCCAGCAGTGAAAGTCTCGAGGGCACAGATACGCAGTATTTT; D gene: .; V gene: TRBV6-1; J gene: TRBJ2-3; clone size: once
CDR3 protein: CASSPRLAGRHEQFF; CDR3 DNA: TGTGCCAGCAGTCCTAGACTAGCGGGGCGGCATGAGCAGTTCTTC; D gene: TRBD2; V gene: TRBV27; J gene: TRBJ2-1; clone size: .
CDR3 protein: CASGDPSSYEQYF; CDR3 DNA: TGTGCCAGCGGGGACCCTAGCTCCTACGAGCAGTACTTC; D gene: .; V gene: TRBV28; J gene: TRBJ2-7; clone size: .
CDR3 protein: CASSFEREGPHTDTQYF; CDR3 DNA: TGTGCCAGCAGCTTTGAGAGGGAGGGCCCCCACACAGATACGCAGTATTTT; D gene: TRBD2; V gene: TRBV7-6; J gene: TRBJ2-3; clone size: .
CDR3 protein: CASSSGTSGTYEQYF; CDR3 DNA: TGTGCCAGCAGCTCAGGGACTAGCGGGACCTACGAGCAGTACTTC; D gene: TRBD2; V gene: TRBV7-9; J gene: TRBJ2-7; clone size: .
CDR3 protein: CASSQTGQYNEQFF; CDR3 DNA: TGCGCCAGCAGCCAAACGGGACAATACAATGAGCAGTTCTTC; D gene: .; V gene: TRBV4-1; J gene: TRBJ2-1; clone size: medium-sized
CDR3 protein: CASSYSMGDFSNEQFF; CDR3 DNA: TGTGCCAGCAGTTACTCTATGGGAGATTTCTCCAATGAGCAGTTCTTC; D gene: .; V gene: TRBV6-5; J gene: TRBJ2-1; clone size: .
CDR3 protein: CASSYSSNYNEQFF; CDR3 DNA: TGTGCCAGCAGTTACTCTTCCAACTACAATGAGCAGTTCTTC; D gene: .; V gene: TRBV6-5; J gene: TRBJ2-1; clone size: once
CDR3 protein: CASSQDQGRGYEQYF; CDR3 DNA: TGCGCCAGCAGCCAAGATCAAGGCAGGGGCTACGAGCAGTACTTC; D gene: .; V gene: TRBV4-3; J gene: TRBJ2-7; clone size: .
CDR3 protein: CASSVDRVEAFF; CDR3 DNA: TGTGCCAGCAGCGTAGACAGGGTTGAAGCTTTCTTT; D gene: TRBD1; V gene: TRBV6-1; J gene: TRBJ1-1; clone size: .
CDR3 protein: CASSLSSRVNYEQYF; CDR3 DNA: TGTGCCAGCAGTTTATCTTCCAGGGTGAACTACGAGCAGTACTTC; D gene: .; V gene: TRBV28; J gene: TRBJ2-7; clone size: .
CDR3 protein: CASSQERPGEAFF; CDR3 DNA: TGTGCCAGCAGCCAAGAGCGTCCAGGGGAAGCTTTCTTT; D gene: .; V gene: TRBV4-2; J gene: TRBJ1-1; clone size: .
CDR3 protein: CASSRDLRGTEAFF; CDR3 DNA: TGTGCCAGTTCCAGGGATTTGAGGGGGACTGAAGCTTTCTTT; D gene: .; V gene: TRBV27; J gene: TRBJ1-1; clone size: .
CDR3 protein: CASSLVLGGDTQYF; CDR3 DNA: TGTGCCAGCAGCTTAGTGCTAGGAGGAGATACGCAGTATTTT; D gene: .; V gene: TRBV7-8; J gene: TRBJ2-3; clone size: .
CDR3 protein: CASSLNQDLVLEQYF; CDR3 DNA: TGTGCCAGCAGTTTAAATCAGGACCTGGTGTTAGAGCAGTACTTC; D gene: .; V gene: TRBV28; J gene: TRBJ2-7; clone size: .
CDR3 protein: CASSLLSPKRANTGELFF; CDR3 DNA: TGTGCCAGCAGCCTACTCTCTCCAAAGAGGGCGAACACCGGGGAGCTGTTTTTT; D gene: .; V gene: TRBV11-2; J gene: TRBJ2-2; clone size: .
CDR3 protein: CASSQAPGLAGSYNEQFF; CDR3 DNA: TGCGCCAGCAGCCAAGCACCGGGACTAGCGGGTTCCTACAATGAGCAGTTCTTC; D gene: TRBD2; V gene: TRBV4-3; J gene: TRBJ2-1; clone size: .
CDR3 protein: CASNLLVGGSEAFF; CDR3 DNA: TGTGCCAGCAATCTGCTGGTAGGGGGGTCTGAAGCTTTCTTT; D gene: .; V gene: TRBV27; J gene: TRBJ1-1; clone size: .
CDR3 protein: CASSRTRDRQFQPQHF; CDR3 DNA: TGTGCCAGCTCACGAACACGAGACAGGCAATTTCAGCCCCAGCATTTT; D gene: .; V gene: TRBV18; J gene: TRBJ1-5; clone size: .
CDR3 protein: CASSLGGRQPQHF; CDR3 DNA: TGTGCCAGCAGTTTAGGGGGCCGTCAGCCCCAGCATTTT; D gene: TRBD1; V gene: TRBV6-5; J gene: TRBJ1-5; clone size: .
CDR3 protein: CASSLPGLGANYGYTF; CDR3 DNA: TGTGCCAGCAGCTTACCGGGGTTGGGGGCTAACTATGGCTACACCTTC; D gene: .; V gene: TRBV7-9; J gene: TRBJ1-2; clone size: .
CDR3 protein: CASSGGRETYNEQFF; CDR3 DNA: TGTGCCAGCAGTGGGGGGCGGGAAACCTACAATGAGCAGTTCTTC; D gene: .; V gene: TRBV25-1; J gene: TRBJ2-1; clone size: once
CDR3 protein: CASSVRTSGGSTDTQYF; CDR3 DNA: TGTGCCAGCAGTGTTCGGACTAGCGGGGGGAGCACAGATACGCAGTATTTT; D gene: TRBD2; V gene: TRBV6-1; J gene: TRBJ2-3; clone size: .
CDR3 protein: CATSRNRPGLMNTGELFF; CDR3 DNA: TGTGCCACCAGCAGAAACAGACCGGGACTAATGAACACCGGGGAGCTGTTTTTT; D gene: TRBD2; V gene: TRBV15; J gene: TRBJ2-2; clone size: .
CDR3 protein: CATAPDSYEQYF; CDR3 DNA: TGTGCCACTGCTCCGGACAGCTACGAGCAGTACTTC; D gene: .; V gene: TRBV19; J gene: TRBJ2-7; clone size: .
CDR3 protein: CASSEYGLADDNEQFF; CDR3 DNA: TGTGCCAGCAGTGAATACGGTCTAGCCGACGACAATGAGCAGTTCTTC; D gene: .; V gene: TRBV25-1; J gene: TRBJ2-1; clone size: .
CDR3 protein: CASSEEGRGSYEQYF; CDR3 DNA: TGTGCCAGCAGCGAGGAAGGCAGGGGCTCCTACGAGCAGTACTTC; D gene: .; V gene: TRBV9; J gene: TRBJ2-7; clone size: once
CDR3 protein: CASSPPITEAFF; CDR3 DNA: TGTGCCAGCAGTCCGCCGATTACTGAAGCTTTCTTT; D gene: .; V gene: TRBV28; J gene: TRBJ1-1; clone size: .
CDR3 protein: CSASIGYEQYF; CDR3 DNA: TGCAGTGCTAGTATCGGCTACGAGCAGTACTTC; D gene: .; V gene: TRBV20-1; J gene: TRBJ2-7; clone size: once
CDR3 protein: CASSYSNAGSYNEQFF; CDR3 DNA: TGTGCCAGCAGTTACTCGAATGCAGGGAGCTACAATGAGCAGTTCTTC; D gene: .; V gene: TRBV6-5; J gene: TRBJ2-1; clone size: .
CDR3 protein: CASSFSGGFRQPQHF; CDR3 DNA: TGTGCCAGCAGTTTCTCAGGGGGCTTTAGGCAGCCCCAGCATTTT; D gene: TRBD1; V gene: TRBV27; J gene: TRBJ1-5; clone size: .
CDR3 protein: CASSGLNIYNEQFF; CDR3 DNA: TGTGCCAGCAGTGGACTTAACATCTACAATGAGCAGTTCTTC; D gene: .; V gene: TRBV2; J gene: TRBJ2-1; clone size: .
CDR3 protein: CASSLGVDPAGYNEQFF; CDR3 DNA: TGCGCCAGCAGCCTGGGAGTCGACCCGGCGGGCTACAATGAGCAGTTCTTC; D gene: .; V gene: TRBV5-1; J gene: TRBJ2-1; clone size: .
CDR3 protein: CASSLTGWVAQYF; CDR3 DNA: TGTGCCAGCAGCTTGACAGGGTGGGTGGCCCAGTACTTC; D gene: .; V gene: TRBV5-6; J gene: TRBJ2-5; clone size: .
CDR3 protein: CASSQAPGIEKLFF; CDR3 DNA: TGCGCCAGCAGCCAAGCCCCAGGGATTGAAAAACTGTTTTTT; D gene: .; V gene: TRBV4-3; J gene: TRBJ1-4; clone size: .
CDR3 protein: CSVESPVNEQFF; CDR3 DNA: TGCAGCGTTGAATCCCCGGTCAATGAGCAGTTCTTC; D gene: .; V gene: TRBV29-1; J gene: TRBJ2-1; clone size: .
CDR3 protein: CAISDGTSYEQYF; CDR3 DNA: TGTGCCATCAGTGACGGGACATCCTACGAGCAGTACTTC; D gene: .; V gene: TRBV10-3; J gene: TRBJ2-7; clone size: .
CDR3 protein: CASSQDLRENTGELFF; CDR3 DNA: TGTGCCAGCAGCCAAGATCTGCGGGAGAACACCGGGGAGCTGTTTTTT; D gene: .; V gene: TRBV4-2; J gene: TRBJ2-2; clone size: .
CDR3 protein: CAISGGEVGYEQYF; CDR3 DNA: TGTGCCATCAGTGGGGGGGAAGTTGGTTACGAGCAGTACTTC; D gene: .; V gene: TRBV10-3; J gene: TRBJ2-7; clone size: .
CDR3 protein: CASSYNPEAFF; CDR3 DNA: TGTGCCAGCAGTTACAATCCTGAAGCTTTCTTT; D gene: .; V gene: TRBV6-5; J gene: TRBJ1-1; clone size: .
CDR3 protein: CAWRGYGLAGTYEQYF; CDR3 DNA: TGTGCCTGGAGGGGATATGGACTAGCGGGGACTTACGAGCAGTACTTC; D gene: TRBD2; V gene: TRBV30; J gene: TRBJ2-7; clone size: .
CDR3 protein: CASSIAESSYNEQFF; CDR3 DNA: TGTGCCAGTAGTATTGCGGAGAGCTCCTACAATGAGCAGTTCTTC; D gene: .; V gene: TRBV19; J gene: TRBJ2-1; clone size: .
CDR3 protein: CASSLTGNDQETQYF; CDR3 DNA: TGTGCCAGCAGTTTAACAGGGAACGACCAAGAGACCCAGTACTTC; D gene: .; V gene: TRBV27; J gene: TRBJ2-5; clone size: .
CDR3 protein: CASSYVGQGQPQHF; CDR3 DNA: TGTGCCAGCAGTTACGTCGGACAGGGTCAGCCCCAGCATTTT; D gene: TRBD1; V gene: TRBV6-6; J gene: TRBJ1-5; clone size: .
CDR3 protein: CASSSEGRQNTEAFF; CDR3 DNA: TGTGCCAGCTCAAGCGAGGGGAGACAGAACACTGAAGCTTTCTTT; D gene: .; V gene: TRBV18; J gene: TRBJ1-1; clone size: .
CDR3 protein: CASSDEAGGGGEQFF; CDR3 DNA: TGTGCCAGCAGTGATGAAGCGGGAGGGGGGGGTGAGCAGTTCTTC; D gene: TRBD2; V gene: TRBV25-1; J gene: TRBJ2-1; clone size: few
CDR3 protein: CASSQDRGRALNEQFF; CDR3 DNA: TGCGCCAGCAGCCAAGATCGCGGGAGGGCCCTCAATGAGCAGTTCTTC; D gene: TRBD2; V gene: TRBV4-3; J gene: TRBJ2-1; clone size: .